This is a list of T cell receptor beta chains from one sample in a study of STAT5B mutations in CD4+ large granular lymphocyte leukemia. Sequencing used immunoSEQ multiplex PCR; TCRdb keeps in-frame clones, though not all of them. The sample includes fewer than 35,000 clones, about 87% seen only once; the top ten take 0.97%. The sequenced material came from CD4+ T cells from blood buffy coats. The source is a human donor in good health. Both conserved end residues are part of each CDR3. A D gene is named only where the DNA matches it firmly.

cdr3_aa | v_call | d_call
CASSEAVPYEQYF | TRBV6-1 | NA
CASSLGRPDDEQFF | TRBV7-8 | NA
CASSPPASTDTQYF | TRBV5-4 | NA
CASSQDAAGTGELFF | TRBV4-3 | NA
CASSATGPNQPQHF | TRBV19 | NA
CASSLAGRAYNEQFF | TRBV5-4 | TRBD2
CASSFPLGGGTEAFF | TRBV11-2 | NA
CASSQGGFGEKLFF | TRBV7-8 | NA
CASSAAWARGSYEQYF | TRBV2 | NA
CASSPRASKGETQYF | TRBV7-7 | NA
CASSFTGPFYEQYF | TRBV5-6 | NA
CASSESGQAYGYTF | TRBV10-2 | TRBD1
CASSEGTGSLYEQYF | TRBV6-1 | TRBD1
CASSPSQAYGYTF | TRBV18 | NA
CASSVEASANYGYTF | TRBV9 | NA
CASSADSPYGYTF | TRBV2 | NA
CASSERYSGEETQYF | TRBV10-2 | TRBD2
CASSQQPFGPDTGELFF | TRBV4-3 | NA
CASSLGAEETQYF | TRBV7-7 | NA
CASSWGQRFGYTF | TRBV2 | TRBD1
CASSRDRVSGNTIYF | TRBV5-4 | TRBD1
CASSGGETQYF | TRBV7-7 | NA
CAGSLALSSYEQYF | TRBV11-2 | NA
CASSGADPGGTQYF | TRBV5-8 | TRBD1
CASRETLGSPLHF | TRBV5-1 | NA
CASSQVGRGRNTEAFF | TRBV4-1 | NA
CASSPPGLARNNEQFF | TRBV18 | TRBD2
CASRWTSATDTQYF | TRBV19 | TRBD2